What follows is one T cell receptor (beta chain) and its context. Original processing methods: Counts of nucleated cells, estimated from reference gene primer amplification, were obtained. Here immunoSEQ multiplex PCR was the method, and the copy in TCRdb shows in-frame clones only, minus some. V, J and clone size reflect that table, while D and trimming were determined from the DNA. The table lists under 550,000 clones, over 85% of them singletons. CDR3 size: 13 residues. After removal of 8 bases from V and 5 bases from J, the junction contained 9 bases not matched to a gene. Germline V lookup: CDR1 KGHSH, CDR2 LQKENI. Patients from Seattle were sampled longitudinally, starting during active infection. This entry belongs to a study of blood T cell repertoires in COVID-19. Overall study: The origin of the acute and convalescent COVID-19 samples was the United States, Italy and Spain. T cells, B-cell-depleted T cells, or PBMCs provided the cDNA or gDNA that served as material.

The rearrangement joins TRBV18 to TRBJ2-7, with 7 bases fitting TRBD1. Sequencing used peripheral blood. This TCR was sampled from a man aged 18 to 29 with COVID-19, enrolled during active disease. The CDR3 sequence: CASGDRGDDEQYF. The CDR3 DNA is TGTGCCAGCGGGGACAGAGGTGACGACGAGCAGTACTTC. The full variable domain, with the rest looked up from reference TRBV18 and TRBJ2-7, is NAGVMQNPRHLVRRRGQEARLRCSPMKGHSHVYWYRQLPEEGLKFMVYLQKENIIDESGMPKERFSAEFPKEGPSILRIQQVVRGDSAAYFCASGDRGDDEQYFGPGTRLTVT.